This section outlines one TCR beta chain sequence together with its context. What it recognizes is unknown. Noted treatment: 15 to 20 received Ad26.COV2.S at low or high dose, single or two shots; roughly five received placebo; per-sample allocation not given. Samples were taken on day 63 after the first vaccine or placebo injection. At a Boston site, the person donating was an adult of 18-55 years. Immunization relied on an Ad26 vector, which expressed Wuhan-strain SARS-CoV-2 spike. Generated by immunoSEQ multiplex PCR, the TCRdb table keeps only in-frame clones and is missing some. The sample carries 400,000 to 450,000 clones, more than 80% recorded once. This CDR3 contains 16 residues. Trimming shortened V by 0 bases and J by 5 bases, and 15 bases separated the two germline ends. Looked up from germline, CDR1 is SGDLS and CDR2 is YYNGEE. This specimen belongs to a study of Ad26.COV2.S vaccination and SARS-CoV-2 variants.

The study's findings and limits: In TCR breadth and depth analyses, total T cell responses may have been underestimated. Reportedly, spike-specific CD8+ and CD4+ T cell responses achieved substantial breadth once vaccination had taken place.

The rearrangement links TRBV9 to TRBJ1-5; D possibly corresponds to TRBD1 (5 bases). Source: peripheral blood, taken in a trial of Ad26.COV2.S vaccine versus placebo. The clonotype originates from a person aged 18 to 59 who received the Ad26.COV2.S COVID-19 vaccine or a placebo. CDR3 nucleotides: TGTGCCAGCAGCGTAGGAGTAACCCCGGGACATCAGCCCCAGCATTTT. This translates into CASSVGVTPGHQPQHF.